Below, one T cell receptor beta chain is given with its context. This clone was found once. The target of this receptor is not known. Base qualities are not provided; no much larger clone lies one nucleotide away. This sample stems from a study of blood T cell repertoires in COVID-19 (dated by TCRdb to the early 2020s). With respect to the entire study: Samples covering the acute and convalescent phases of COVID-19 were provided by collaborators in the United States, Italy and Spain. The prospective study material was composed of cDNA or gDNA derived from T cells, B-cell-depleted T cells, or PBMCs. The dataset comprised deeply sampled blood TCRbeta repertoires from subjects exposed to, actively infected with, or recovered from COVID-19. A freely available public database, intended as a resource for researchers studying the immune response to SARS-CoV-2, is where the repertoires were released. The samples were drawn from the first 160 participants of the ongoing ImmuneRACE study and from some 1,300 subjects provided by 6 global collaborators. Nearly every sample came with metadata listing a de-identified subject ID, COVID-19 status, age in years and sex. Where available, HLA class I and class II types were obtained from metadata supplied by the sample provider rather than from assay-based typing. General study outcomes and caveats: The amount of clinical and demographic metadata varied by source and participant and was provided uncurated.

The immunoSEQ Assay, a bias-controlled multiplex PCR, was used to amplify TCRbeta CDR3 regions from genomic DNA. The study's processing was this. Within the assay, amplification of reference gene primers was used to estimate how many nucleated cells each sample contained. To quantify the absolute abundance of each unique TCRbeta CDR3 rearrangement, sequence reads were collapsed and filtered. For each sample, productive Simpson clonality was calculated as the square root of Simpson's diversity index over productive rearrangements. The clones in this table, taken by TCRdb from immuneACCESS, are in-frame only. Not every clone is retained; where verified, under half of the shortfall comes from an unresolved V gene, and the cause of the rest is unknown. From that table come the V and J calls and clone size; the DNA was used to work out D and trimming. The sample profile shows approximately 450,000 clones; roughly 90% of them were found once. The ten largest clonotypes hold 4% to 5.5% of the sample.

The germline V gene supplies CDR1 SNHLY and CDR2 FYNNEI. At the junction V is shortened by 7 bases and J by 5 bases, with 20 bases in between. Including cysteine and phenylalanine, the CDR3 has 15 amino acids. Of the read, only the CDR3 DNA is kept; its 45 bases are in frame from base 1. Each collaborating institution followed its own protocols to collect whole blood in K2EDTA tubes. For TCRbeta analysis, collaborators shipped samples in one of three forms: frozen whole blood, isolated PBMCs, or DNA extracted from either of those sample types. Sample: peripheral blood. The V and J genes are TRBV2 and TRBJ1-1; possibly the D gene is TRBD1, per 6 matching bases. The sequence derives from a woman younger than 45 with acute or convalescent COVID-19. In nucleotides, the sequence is TGTGCCAGCACCCAGAGGGGGGGCCCGATTACTGAAGCTTTCTTT. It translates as CASTQRGGPITEAFF.